This TCR beta chain was identified during a study of T cell changes during pregnancy in multiple sclerosis. The CDR3 is 15 amino acids. Deletions cut 2 bases from V and 7 bases from J, with 12 bases between. Germline values: CDR1 LGHNA, CDR2 YSLEER. The table came from immunoSEQ multiplex PCR; TCRdb's copy has only in-frame clones and leaves some out. The table shows about 69,000 clones, with approximately 92% occurring only once. V and J are TRBV4-3 and TRBJ1-6; D is uncertain. The TCR was taken from a female donor in good health, enrolled as a control in a pregnancy study. The sequenced sample was peripheral blood, obtained in the third trimester of pregnancy. For the CDR3, the DNA is TGCGCCAGCAGCCAAAAATCCGGCGGGAATTCACCCCTCCACTTT. This codes for CASSQKSGGNSPLHF.